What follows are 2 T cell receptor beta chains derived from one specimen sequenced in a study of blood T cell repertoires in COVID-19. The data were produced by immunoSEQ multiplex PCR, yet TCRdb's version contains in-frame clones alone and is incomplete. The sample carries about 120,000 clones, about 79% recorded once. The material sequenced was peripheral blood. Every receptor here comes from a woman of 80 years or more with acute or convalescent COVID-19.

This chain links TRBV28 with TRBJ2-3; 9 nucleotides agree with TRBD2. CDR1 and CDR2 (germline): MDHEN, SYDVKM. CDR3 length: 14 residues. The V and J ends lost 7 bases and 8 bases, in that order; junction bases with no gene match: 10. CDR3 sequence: CASTLRGGHGTQYF. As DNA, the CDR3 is TGTGCCAGCACCCTGCGGGGGGGTCACGGTACGCAGTATTTT.

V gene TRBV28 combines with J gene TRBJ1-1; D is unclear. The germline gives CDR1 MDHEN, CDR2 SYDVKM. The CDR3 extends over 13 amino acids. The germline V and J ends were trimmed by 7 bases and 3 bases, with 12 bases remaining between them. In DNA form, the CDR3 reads TGTGCCAGCATCTACAGCGGGGACACTGAAGCTTTCTTT. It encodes CASIYSGDTEAFF.